Shown below are 19 T cell receptor beta chains from a single sample sequenced in a study of cytomegalovirus exposure and HLA in healthy donors. Vbeta (60) and Jbeta (13) primers were used in the PCR. The data were produced by immunoSEQ multiplex PCR, yet TCRdb's version contains in-frame clones alone and is incomplete. This sample carries about 180,000 clones, roughly 80% of them seen once, and the ten largest clones take 5.7%. Material for sequencing was PBMCs. The receptor set was obtained from a middle-aged man in good health and CMV-seronegative.

The CDR3 region has the DNA TGTGCCAGCAGTGAAGTCAGGGGGCAAAACTATGGCTACACCTTC. Residues: CASSEVRGQNYGYTF. The rearrangement links TRBV2 to TRBJ1-2; 8 bases fit TRBD1. The ends lost 1 base at V and 2 bases at J; junction bases unmatched: 3. The CDR3 loop spans 15 amino acids. The V gene's germline CDR1 is SNHLY and CDR2 FYNNEI.

V and J are TRBV27 and TRBJ2-7; D possibly corresponds to TRBD1 (6 bases). The CDR3 is made up of 16 amino acids. Trimming took off 10 bases at V and 1 base at J, with 23 bases between the two ends. In germline, CDR1 is MNHEY, CDR2 SMNVEV (reference sequence). CDR3 residues: CATQSPAAGESYEQYF. Here the CDR3 DNA reads TGTGCCACCCAATCCCCCGCGGCAGGGGAGTCCTACGAGCAGTACTTC.

V gene TRBV23-1 combines with J gene TRBJ2-2; TRBD2 is a possible D gene (5 bases). TRBV23-1 is labeled an ORF, and its function is uncertain. This CDR3 comprises 14 residues. Trimming left V 4 bases short and J 6 bases short, with 12 bases between. The CDR3 loop reads CASSPRGSAGELFF. The CDR3 DNA is TGCGCCAGCAGTCCACGGGGTTCGGCCGGGGAGCTGTTTTTT.

This clone has only one observation. The V and J genes are TRBV7-3 and TRBJ2-2; possibly TRBD2 for D (6 bases). With 4 bases removed from V and 6 bases from J, the gap between germline ends came to 9 bases. The CDR3 is 13 residues long. CDR1 SGHTA and CDR2 FQGTGA come from the germline V gene. CDR3 in amino acids: CASSSSAPGELFF. As DNA, the CDR3 is TGTGCCAGCAGCTCTAGCGCTCCCGGGGAGCTGTTTTTT.

The V call is TRBV5-4, the J call TRBJ2-7; the D gene is possibly TRBD2 (5 bases). CDR3 length equals 16 residues. Germline CDR1 is SGHNT and CDR2 is YYREEE (reference sequence). V was trimmed by 0 bases and J by 2 bases, leaving 15 bases between them. CDR3 region: CASSLAPSPLPYEQYF. The CDR3 DNA sequence: TGTGCCAGCAGCTTGGCCCCTAGCCCTTTACCCTACGAGCAGTACTTC.

The J gene is TRBJ2-1, the V gene TRBV18; 7 nucleotides match TRBD2. CDR3 length: 15 amino acids. Per the germline V gene, CDR1 is KGHSH and CDR2 is LQKENI. V was pared by 3 bases and J by 6 bases, with 8 bases of the junction left unmatched. The CDR3: CASSPGGTASNEQFF. The CDR3 nucleotides read TGTGCCAGCTCACCGGGAGGGACCGCCTCCAATGAGCAGTTCTTC.

The V gene is TRBV6-5, the J gene TRBJ1-6, with a possible D match to TRBD1 (5 bases). Per germline, CDR1 MNHEY and CDR2 SVGAGI. V dropped 6 bases and J dropped 1 base, with 10 bases sitting between them. This CDR3 is 15 amino acids long. CDR3 region: CASRPAGSYNSPLHF. Written as DNA, the CDR3 is TGTGCCAGCAGGCCCGCAGGGTCCTATAATTCACCCCTCCACTTT.

J is TRBJ2-7 and V is TRBV10-3; D is perhaps TRBD1 (6 bases). The V end was cut by 11 bases, the J end by 2 bases, with 16 bases between. The CDR3 is 13 residues long. Germline V CDR1 and CDR2: ENHRY, SYGVKD. This CDR3 reads CASSSGQTYEQYF. CDR3 DNA sequence: TGTGCCTCCTCCTCCGGACAGACCTACGAGCAGTACTTC.

This chain uses TRBV29-1 with TRBJ1-2; D is unclear. CDR3 length equals 13 residues. V gave up 0 bases and J gave up 5 bases, with 10 bases separating them. Germline CDR1 is SQVTM and CDR2 is ANQGSEA. The DNA for the CDR3 is TGCAGCGTTGAAGACCCTGTCGGGTATGGCTACACCTTC. Translated, it gives CSVEDPVGYGYTF.

This chain joins TRBV6-4 and TRBJ2-5; the D gene is possibly TRBD1 (6 bases). V was pared by 6 bases and J by 5 bases, with 10 bases between. The CDR3 runs to 12 residues. Germline V gene sequence: CDR1 MRHNA, CDR2 SNTAGT. Written as DNA, the CDR3 is TGTGCCAGCAGACAGGGTAGTGAGACCCAGTACTTC. The encoded protein is CASRQGSETQYF.

The chain is built from TRBV5-4 and TRBJ2-2; perhaps TRBD1 as D (5 bases). CDR1 and CDR2 from the germline V gene are SGHNT and YYREEE (reference sequence). V was cut by 3 bases and J by 0 bases, with 9 bases left in between. The CDR3 sequence is 15 residues long. CDR3 in DNA: TGTGCCAGCAGCTCTCAGGGAACGAACACCGGGGAGCTGTTTTTT. It translates to CASSSQGTNTGELFF.

This clone was counted a few times. The genes are TRBV6-6 and TRBJ2-7; D perhaps matches TRBD2 (5 bases). This CDR3 comprises 14 residues. The germline V gene encodes CDR1 MNHNY and CDR2 SVGAGI (reference sequence). V gave up 4 bases and J gave up 2 bases, with 12 bases separating them. The CDR3 is CASSSTTFPYEQYF. In DNA, the CDR3 is TGTGCCAGCAGTTCGACTACCTTCCCCTACGAGCAGTACTTC.

This chain connects TRBV7-2 to TRBJ1-2; 7 bases line up with TRBD1. The germline V gene encodes CDR1 SGHTA and CDR2 FQGNSA. This CDR3 spans 13 amino acids. V lost 5 bases and J lost 5; bases outside the gene matches: 5. CDR3 bases: TGTGCCAGCAGCGCCGGGACAGATTATGGCTACACCTTC. Protein product: CASSAGTDYGYTF.

The chain employs TRBV6-5 and TRBJ2-2; 7 bases align to TRBD1. CDR3 length: 15 residues. Germline assignment: CDR1 MNHEY and CDR2 SVGAGI. The ends lost 6 bases at V and 0 bases at J; junction bases unmatched: 4. CDR3 protein: CASRRDRTNTGELFF. CDR3 sequence (DNA): TGTGCCAGCAGGAGGGACAGAACGAACACCGGGGAGCTGTTTTTT.

This sequence joins TRBV9 and TRBJ2-2; 15 nucleotides agree with TRBD2. V shed 4 bases and J 0 bases; nucleotides not matched to a gene: 1. The CDR3 has 17 residues. Germline lookup yields CDR1 SGDLS and CDR2 YYNGEE. CDR3 residues: CASSRTSGRANTGELFF. The CDR3 nucleotides read TGTGCCAGCAGCCGGACTAGCGGGAGGGCGAACACCGGGGAGCTGTTTTTT.

The chain employs TRBV5-5 and TRBJ1-5; the D gene is possibly TRBD1 (5 bases). Germline V gene lookup returns CDR1 SGHKS and CDR2 YYEKEE (reference sequence). V was cut by 1 base and J by 1 base, with 9 bases left in between. The CDR3 is 15 amino acids. CDR3 sequence (DNA): TGTGCCAGCAGCTTGTTTACAGGAAGCAATCAGCCCCAGCATTTT. Translation: CASSLFTGSNQPQHF.

The chain employs TRBV20-1 and TRBJ2-5; tentatively, D is TRBD2 (6 bases). The CDR3 has 11 residues. The V end was cut by 3 bases, the J end by 5 bases, with 7 bases between. Germline V CDR1 and CDR2: DFQATT, SNEGSKA (reference sequence). CDR3 nucleotide sequence: TGCAGTGCTAGGGCGGGGGAGACCCAGTACTTC. This codes for CSARAGETQYF.

This clone was counted between two and nine times. The sample holds other DNA sequences that translate to the same CDR3. The V call is TRBV7-2, the J call TRBJ2-2; D is unclear. V lost 4 bases and J 3 bases, leaving 3 bases between the germline ends. The germline V gene has CDR1 SGHTA and CDR2 FQGNSA. The CDR3 is 12 residues long. The DNA for the CDR3 is TGTGCCAGCAGCTCCTACACCGGGGAGCTGTTTTTT. Its translation: CASSSYTGELFF.

This clone was found a few times. The chain joins TRBV5-1 to TRBJ1-1, with 10 bases matching TRBD1. The CDR3 spans 16 residues. Germline V gene lookup returns CDR1 SGHRS and CDR2 YFSETQ. The V segment lost 4 bases and the J segment 5 bases; nucleotides outside the gene matches: 11. Written as DNA, the CDR3 is TGCGCCAGCAGCCAAGGGACAGGGGTGAGAAGGACTGAAGCTTTCTTT. This gives the protein CASSQGTGVRRTEAFF.